The 5 T cell receptor beta chains below were found in one sample sequenced in a study of cytomegalovirus exposure and HLA in healthy donors. PCR primers comprised 60 Vbeta and 13 Jbeta primers. TCRdb's table, derived via immunoSEQ multiplex PCR, lists solely in-frame clones and lacks some. The sample records some 200,000 clones, roughly 73% being singletons. Material: PBMCs. These receptors all stem from a female donor in good health and CMV-seronegative.

The chain uses TRBV6-6 and TRBJ1-5; a possible D gene is TRBD1 (5 bases). This CDR3 has 14 residues. Germline lookup yields CDR1 MNHNY and CDR2 SVGAGI (reference sequence). V lost 2 bases and J 5 bases, leaving 10 bases between the germline ends. In nucleotides, the CDR3 is TGTGCCAGCAGTTACGTCGTAGGGGATCAGCCCCAGCATTTT. Translated: CASSYVVGDQPQHF.

This clone was detected once. The chain uses TRBV7-3 and TRBJ2-2; D might be TRBD2 (7 bases). The germline gives CDR1 SGHTA, CDR2 FQGTGA. The CDR3 extends over 17 amino acids. V shed 2 bases and J shed 4 bases, with 17 bases lying between them. CDR3 nucleotide sequence: TGTGCCAGCAGCTTATTTTGGGCGGGGGCCGCCACCGGGGAGCTGTTTTTT. Translating gives CASSLFWAGAATGELFF.

V gene TRBV6-1 combines with J gene TRBJ1-5, with TRBD1 matching 10 bases. The CDR3 totals 15 residues. In germline, CDR1 is MNHNS, CDR2 SASEGT. V gave up 4 bases and J gave up 2 bases; unmatched junction bases: 2. The CDR3 reads CASSVGTGGNQPQHF. The CDR3 bases are TGTGCCAGCAGTGTAGGGACAGGGGGCAATCAGCCCCAGCATTTT.

This clone has just one count. The rearrangement links TRBV27 to TRBJ1-2, with a possible D match to TRBD1 (6 bases). CDR1 and CDR2 from the germline V gene are MNHEY and SMNVEV (reference sequence). The CDR3 is made up of 14 amino acids. Trimming pared 2 bases from V and 2 bases from J, leaving 9 bases between. CDR3 sequence (DNA): TGTGCCAGCAGTTTACAGGGGCGGAACTATGGCTACACCTTC. Translating gives CASSLQGRNYGYTF.

The chain uses TRBV2 and TRBJ1-1; D not resolved. V was trimmed by 4 bases and J by 6 bases, leaving 15 bases between them. Germline loops: CDR1 SNHLY, CDR2 FYNNEI. CDR3 length: 14 amino acids. CDR3: CASSVKVDWAEAFF. DNA of the CDR3: TGTGCCAGCAGTGTAAAGGTGGACTGGGCTGAAGCTTTCTTT.